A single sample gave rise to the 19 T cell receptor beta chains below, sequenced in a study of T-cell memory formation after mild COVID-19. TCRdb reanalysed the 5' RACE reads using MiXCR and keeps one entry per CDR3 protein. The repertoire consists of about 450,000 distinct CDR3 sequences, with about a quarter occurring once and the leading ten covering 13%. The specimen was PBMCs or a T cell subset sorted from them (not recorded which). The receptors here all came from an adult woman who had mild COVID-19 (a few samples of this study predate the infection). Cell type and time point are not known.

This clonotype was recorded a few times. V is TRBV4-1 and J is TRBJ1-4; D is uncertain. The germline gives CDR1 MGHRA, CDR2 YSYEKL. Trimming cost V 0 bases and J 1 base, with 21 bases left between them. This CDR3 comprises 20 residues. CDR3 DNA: TGCGCCAGCAGCCAAGATTCGCGCGGAGTAGGGCGGAGAACTAATGAAAAACTGTTTTTT. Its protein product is CASSQDSRGVGRRTNEKLFF.

The CDR3 spells CASSSRDGYTGELFF. As DNA, the CDR3 is TGTGCCAGCAGCTCCAGGGACGGATACACCGGGGAGCTGTTTTTT. The genes are TRBV6-5 and TRBJ2-2; D possibly matches TRBD1 or TRBD2 (5 bases each). The CDR3 totals 15 residues. Germline lookup yields CDR1 MNHEY and CDR2 SVGAGI. Trimming stripped 6 bases from V and 3 bases from J, with 14 bases between.

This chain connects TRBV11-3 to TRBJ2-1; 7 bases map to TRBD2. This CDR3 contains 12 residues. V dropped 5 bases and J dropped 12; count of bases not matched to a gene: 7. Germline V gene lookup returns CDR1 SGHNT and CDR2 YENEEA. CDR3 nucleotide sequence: TGTGCCAGCAGCCCTAGCGGAAGCCGGCAGTTCTTC. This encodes CASSPSGSRQFF.

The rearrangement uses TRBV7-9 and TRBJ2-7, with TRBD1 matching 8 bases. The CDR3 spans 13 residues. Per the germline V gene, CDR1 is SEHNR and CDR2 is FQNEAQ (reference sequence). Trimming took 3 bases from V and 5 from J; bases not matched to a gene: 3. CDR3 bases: TGTGCCAGCAGCTTCGCAGGGGGCGACGAGCAGTACTTC. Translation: CASSFAGGDEQYF.

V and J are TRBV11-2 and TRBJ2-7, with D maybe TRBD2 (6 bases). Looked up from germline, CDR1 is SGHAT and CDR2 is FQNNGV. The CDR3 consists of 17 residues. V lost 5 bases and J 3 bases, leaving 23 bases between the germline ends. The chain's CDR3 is CASSPRMGTGLVYEQYF. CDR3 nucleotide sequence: TGTGCCAGCAGCCCCCGGATGGGGACTGGTCTGGTCTACGAGCAGTACTTC.

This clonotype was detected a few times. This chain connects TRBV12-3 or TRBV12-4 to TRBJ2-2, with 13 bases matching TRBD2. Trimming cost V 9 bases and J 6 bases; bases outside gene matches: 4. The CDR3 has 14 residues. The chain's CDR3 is CARPGLAGSGELFF. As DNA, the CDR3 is TGTGCCAGACCGGGACTAGCGGGGTCCGGGGAGCTGTTTTTT.

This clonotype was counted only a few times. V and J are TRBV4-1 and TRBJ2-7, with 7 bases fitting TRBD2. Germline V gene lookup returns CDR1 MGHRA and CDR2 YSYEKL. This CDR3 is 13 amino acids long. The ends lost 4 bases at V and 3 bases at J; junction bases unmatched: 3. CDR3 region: CASSREGLYEQYF. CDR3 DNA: TGCGCCAGCAGCCGGGAGGGGCTCTACGAGCAGTACTTC.

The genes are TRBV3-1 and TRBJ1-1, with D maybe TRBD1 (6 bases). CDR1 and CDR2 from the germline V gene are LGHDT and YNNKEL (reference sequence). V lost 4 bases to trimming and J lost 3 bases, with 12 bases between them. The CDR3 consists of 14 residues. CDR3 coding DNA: TGTGCCAGCAGCCCTCGACAGGTGGACACTGAAGCTTTCTTT. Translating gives CASSPRQVDTEAFF. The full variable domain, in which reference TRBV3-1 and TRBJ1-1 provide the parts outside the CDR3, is DTAVSQTPKYLVTQMGNDKSIKCEQNLGHDTMYWYKQDSKKFLKIMFSYNNKELIINETVPNRFSPKSPDKAHLNLHINSLELGDSAVYFCASSPRQVDTEAFFGQGTRLTVV.

The CDR3 DNA reads as TGTGCCAGCAGTGGCCCCGGTGGTGCGGTGGGCTACACCTTC. Its translation is CASSGPGGAVGYTF. The chain is built from TRBV7-3 and TRBJ1-2; D call uncertain. The ends were cut back, 6 bases at V and 8 bases at J, with 19 bases in the middle. Germline CDR1 reads SGHTA; CDR2 reads FQGTGA. The CDR3 runs 14 residues.

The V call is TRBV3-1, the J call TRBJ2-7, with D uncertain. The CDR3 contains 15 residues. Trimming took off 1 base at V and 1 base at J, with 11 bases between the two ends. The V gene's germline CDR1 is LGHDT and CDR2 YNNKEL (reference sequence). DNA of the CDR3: TGTGCCAGCAGCCAAGCTTTCATCGGGTCCTACGAGCAGTACTTC. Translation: CASSQAFIGSYEQYF.

This CDR3 reads CASSVAGQGKDTQYF. The CDR3 region has the DNA TGTGCCAGCAGCGTAGCTGGACAGGGGAAAGATACGCAGTATTTT. This rearrangement joins TRBV9 to TRBJ2-3, with 9 positions matching TRBD1. Germline V gene sequence: CDR1 SGDLS, CDR2 YYNGEE. With V trimmed by 0 bases and J by 5 bases, 4 bases remained unmatched. This CDR3 is 15 amino acids long.

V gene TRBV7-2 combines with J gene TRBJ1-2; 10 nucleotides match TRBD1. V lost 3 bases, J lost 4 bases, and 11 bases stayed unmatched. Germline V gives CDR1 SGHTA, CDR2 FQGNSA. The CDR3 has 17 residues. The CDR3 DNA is TGTGCCAGCAGCTTCGGGACAGGGGCACCTCGCTTCTATGGCTACACCTTC. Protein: CASSFGTGAPRFYGYTF.

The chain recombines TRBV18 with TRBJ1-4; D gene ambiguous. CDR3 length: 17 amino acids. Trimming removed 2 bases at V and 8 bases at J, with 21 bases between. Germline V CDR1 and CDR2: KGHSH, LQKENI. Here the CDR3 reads CASSPFPQALSDEKLFF. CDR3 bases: TGTGCCAGCTCACCATTCCCGCAGGCACTAAGTGACGAAAAACTGTTTTTT.

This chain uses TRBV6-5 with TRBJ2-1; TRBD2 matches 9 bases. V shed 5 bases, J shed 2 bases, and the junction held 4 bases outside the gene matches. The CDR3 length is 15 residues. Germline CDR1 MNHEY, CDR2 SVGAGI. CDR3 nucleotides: TGTGCCAGCAGTCGAGTAGCGGGGGCCTACAATGAGCAGTTCTTC. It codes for CASSRVAGAYNEQFF.

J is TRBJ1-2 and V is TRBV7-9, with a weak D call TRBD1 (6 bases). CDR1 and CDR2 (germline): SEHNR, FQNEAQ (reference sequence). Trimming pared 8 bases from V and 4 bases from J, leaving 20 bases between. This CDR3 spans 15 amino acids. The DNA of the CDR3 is TGTGCCAGCCTTGCGCCCGGGACACTTCTCTATGGCTACACCTTC. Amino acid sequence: CASLAPGTLLYGYTF.

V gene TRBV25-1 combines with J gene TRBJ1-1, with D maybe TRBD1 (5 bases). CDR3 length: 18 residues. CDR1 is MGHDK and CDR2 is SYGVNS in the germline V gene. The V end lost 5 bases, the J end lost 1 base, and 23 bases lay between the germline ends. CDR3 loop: CASSSSRGRVRGNTEAFF. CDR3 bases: TGTGCCAGCAGTTCGTCGCGGGGCAGGGTAAGGGGGAACACTGAAGCTTTCTTT. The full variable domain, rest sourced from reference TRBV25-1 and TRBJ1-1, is EADIYQTPRYLVIGTGKKITLECSQTMGHDKMYWYQQDPGMELHLIHYSYGVNSTEKGDLSSESTVSRIRTEHFPLTLESARPSHTSQYLCASSSSRGRVRGNTEAFFGQGTRLTVV.

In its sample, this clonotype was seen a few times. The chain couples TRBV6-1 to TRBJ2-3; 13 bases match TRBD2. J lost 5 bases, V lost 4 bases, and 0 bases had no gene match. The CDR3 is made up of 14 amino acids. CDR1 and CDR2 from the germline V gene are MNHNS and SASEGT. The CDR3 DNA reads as TGTGCCAGCAGTGGACTAGCGGGAGGAGATACGCAGTATTTT. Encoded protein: CASSGLAGGDTQYF.

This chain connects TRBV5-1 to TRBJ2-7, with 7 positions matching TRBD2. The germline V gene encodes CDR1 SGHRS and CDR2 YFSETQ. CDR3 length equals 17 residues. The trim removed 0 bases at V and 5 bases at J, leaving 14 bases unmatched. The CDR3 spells CASSLVYEVGRRNEQYF. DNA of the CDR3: TGCGCCAGCAGCTTGGTATACGAGGTCGGGAGGAGGAACGAGCAGTACTTC.

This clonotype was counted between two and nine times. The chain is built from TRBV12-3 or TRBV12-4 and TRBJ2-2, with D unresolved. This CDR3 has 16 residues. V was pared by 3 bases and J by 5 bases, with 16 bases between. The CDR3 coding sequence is TGTGCCAGCAGTTTCAACCCCGAGGTTGCAACCGGGGAGCTGTTTTTT. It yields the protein CASSFNPEVATGELFF.